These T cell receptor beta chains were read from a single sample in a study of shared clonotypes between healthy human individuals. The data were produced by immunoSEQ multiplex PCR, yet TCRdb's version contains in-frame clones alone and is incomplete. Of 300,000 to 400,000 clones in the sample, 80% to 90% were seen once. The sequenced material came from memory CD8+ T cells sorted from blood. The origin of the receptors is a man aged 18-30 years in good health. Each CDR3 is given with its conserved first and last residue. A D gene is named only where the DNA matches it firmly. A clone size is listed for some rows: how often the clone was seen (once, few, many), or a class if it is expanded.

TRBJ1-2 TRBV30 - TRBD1 TGTGCCTGGAGACCGGGACAGGGATCTAACTATGGCTACACCTTC CAWRPGQGSNYGYTF
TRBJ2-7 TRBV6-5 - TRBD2 TGTGCCAGCAGGTCTTATTTCCTAGCGGGAGACGAGCAGTACTTC CASRSYFLAGDEQYF
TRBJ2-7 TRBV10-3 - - TGTGCCTCCCAGGAGACAGAGACCTACGAGCAGTACTTC CASQETETYEQYF
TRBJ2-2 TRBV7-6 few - TGTGCCAGCAGCTTAGGGACCCAGAACACCGGGGAGCTGTTTTTT CASSLGTQNTGELFF
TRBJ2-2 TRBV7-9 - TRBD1 TGTGCCAGCAGCTTAGTTGGGCCAGGGGGCGACACCGGGGAGCTGTTTTTT CASSLVGPGGDTGELFF
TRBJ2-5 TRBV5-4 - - TGTGCCAGCAGCTTGGCCTGGGGTGGAGAGACCCAGTACTTC CASSLAWGGETQYF
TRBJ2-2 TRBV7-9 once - TGTGCCAGCAGCTTAGCCCCCGGCACATCCCTGAACACCGGGGAGCTGTTTTTT CASSLAPGTSLNTGELFF
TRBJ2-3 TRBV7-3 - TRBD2 TGTGCCAGCAGCTTACGCCTAGCGGGGGTCGCAGATACGCAGTATTTT CASSLRLAGVADTQYF
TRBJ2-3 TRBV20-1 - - TGCAGTGCCCGAGAGGGAGATACGCAGTATTTT CSAREGDTQYF
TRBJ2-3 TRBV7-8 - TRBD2 TGTGCCAGCAGCTTCATAAGGGGAGCGGGAGGGCCAGCTACGCAGTATTTT CASSFIRGAGGPATQYF
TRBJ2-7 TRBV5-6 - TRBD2 TGTGCCAGCAGGGGACTAGCGGGAACCTACGAGCAGTACTTC CASRGLAGTYEQYF
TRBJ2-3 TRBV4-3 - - TGCGCCAGCAGCCAAGATACATCAGATACGCAGTATTTT CASSQDTSDTQYF
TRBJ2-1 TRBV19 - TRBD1 TGTGCCAGTGATCCGGGACAGGGGTTTCATGAGCAGTTCTTC CASDPGQGFHEQFF
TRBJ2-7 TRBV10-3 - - TGTGCCATCCTTGGGGGGCCAAAGAGGGAGCAGTACTTC CAILGGPKREQYF
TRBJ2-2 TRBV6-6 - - TGTGCCAGCAGTTACGGGCTGACCGGGGAGCTGTTTTTT CASSYGLTGELFF
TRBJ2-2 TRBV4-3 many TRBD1 TGCGCCAGCAGCCAAGATTGGGGACAGAGCACCGGGGAGCTGTTTTTT CASSQDWGQSTGELFF
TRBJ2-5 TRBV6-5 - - TGTGCCAGCAGTTACTTGGGGGAGGAGACCCAGTACTTC CASSYLGEETQYF
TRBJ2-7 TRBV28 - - TGTGCCAGCAGCTCCTTCCCGGCGGCCTACGAGCAGTACTTC CASSSFPAAYEQYF
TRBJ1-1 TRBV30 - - TGTGCCTGGAGTAATGTTTGGGGGATGAACATTGAAGCTTTCTTT CAWSNVWGMNIEAFF
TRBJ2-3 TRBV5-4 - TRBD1 TGTGCCAGCAGCCCGACAGGGGACGGGGATACGCAGTATTTT CASSPTGDGDTQYF
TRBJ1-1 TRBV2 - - TGTGCCAGCAGGCAGACAGAAATCGTTGAAGCTTTCTTT CASRQTEIVEAFF
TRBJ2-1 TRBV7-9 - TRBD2 TGTGCCAGCAGCTTAATTAGCGGGTCCTACAATGAGCAGTTCTTC CASSLISGSYNEQFF
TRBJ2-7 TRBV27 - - TGTGCCAGCAGTTCCCTCCCGGACAGATCCTACGAGCAGTACTTC CASSSLPDRSYEQYF
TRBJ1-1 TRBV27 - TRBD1 TGTGCCAGCAGCATCGACAGGGTGACTGAAGCTTTCTTT CASSIDRVTEAFF
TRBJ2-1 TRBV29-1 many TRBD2 TGCAGCGTTGAAGGTGTGGCTAGCGGGATCAGCTCCTACAATGAGCAGTTCTTC CSVEGVASGISSYNEQFF
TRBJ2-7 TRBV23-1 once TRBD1 TGCGCCAGCAGAGACAGGGACAGGATCCACGAGCAGTACTTC CASRDRDRIHEQYF
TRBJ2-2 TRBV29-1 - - TGCAGCGTGGCCGGGTTTCAGGAGAGCACCGGGGAGCTGTTTTTT CSVAGFQESTGELFF
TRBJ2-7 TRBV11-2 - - TGTGCCAGCAGCTTAGTAGGGGGACAACCCTACGAGCAGTACTTC CASSLVGGQPYEQYF
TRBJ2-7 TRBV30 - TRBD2 TGTGCCTGGAGGGGCACCGGGCTAGCGGGATCCTACGAGCAGTACTTC CAWRGTGLAGSYEQYF
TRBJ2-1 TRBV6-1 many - TGTGCCAGCAGTGAAGCGGGACACAATGAGCAGTTCTTC CASSEAGHNEQFF
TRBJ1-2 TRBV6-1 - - TGTGCCAGCAGTGAACGCCGAGGGAATGGGTATGGCTACACCTTC CASSERRGNGYGYTF
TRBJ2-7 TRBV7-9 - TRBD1 TGTGCCAGCAGCTTAGTTCAGGGGGCGCCGGACGGGCAGTACTTC CASSLVQGAPDGQYF
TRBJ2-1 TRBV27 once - TGTGCCAGCAGTTTAGGCAATTCCTACAATGAGCAGTTCTTC CASSLGNSYNEQFF
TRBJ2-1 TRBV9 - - TGTGCCAGCAGCGTAGGGGGCTCTAGCTCCTACAATGAGCAGTTCTTC CASSVGGSSSYNEQFF
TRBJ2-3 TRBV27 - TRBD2 TGTGCCAGCAGTCGGACTAGCGGGGGGATGACAGATACGCAGTATTTT CASSRTSGGMTDTQYF
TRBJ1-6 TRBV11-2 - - TGTGCCAGCAGCTTAGAACCTCCTTGGAGCTCCTATAATTCACCCCTCCACTTT CASSLEPPWSSYNSPLHF
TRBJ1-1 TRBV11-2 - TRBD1 TGTGCCAGCAGCTTAGATACAGGGGGCAAAGCTTTCTTT CASSLDTGGKAFF
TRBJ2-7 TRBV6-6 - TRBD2 TGTGCCAGCACCCCACGGGGGGGGTTCTCCTACGAGCAGTACTTC CASTPRGGFSYEQYF
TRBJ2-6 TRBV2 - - TGTGCCAGCACTTTCCCACGGGGAACCGGGGCCAACGTCCTGACTTTC CASTFPRGTGANVLTF
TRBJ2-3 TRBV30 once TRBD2 TGTGCCTGGAGTGTACTAGCGGGGGACCCTACGCAGTATTTT CAWSVLAGDPTQYF
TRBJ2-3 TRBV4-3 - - TGCGCCAGCAGCCAAGACGGAGAACGCACAGATACGCAGTATTTT CASSQDGERTDTQYF
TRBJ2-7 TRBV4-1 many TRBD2 TGCGCCAGCAGCCCCGGGACTAGCGGGGGGCTCCCCTACGAGCAGTACTTC CASSPGTSGGLPYEQYF
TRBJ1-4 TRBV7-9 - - TGTGCCAGCACGGGCGGGGTCCGGAATGAAAAACTGTTTTTT CASTGGVRNEKLFF
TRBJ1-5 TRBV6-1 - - TGTGCCAGCAGCAGCCATCAGCCCCAGCATTTT CASSSHQPQHF
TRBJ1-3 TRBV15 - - TGTGCCACCAGTGGAGGGGGGAGCTCTGGAAACACCATATATTTT CATSGGGSSGNTIYF
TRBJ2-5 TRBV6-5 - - TGTGCCAGCAGTTACTCGGGGAAAGAGACCCAGTACTTC CASSYSGKETQYF
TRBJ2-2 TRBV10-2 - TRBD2 TGCGCCGGCTCCTTAGCGGGAGGGTCCGGGGAGCTGTTTTTT CAGSLAGGSGELFF
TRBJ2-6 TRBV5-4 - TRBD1 TGTGCCAGCAGCAATGTTGGGACAGGGTGGTCTGGGGCCAACGTCCTGACTTTC CASSNVGTGWSGANVLTF
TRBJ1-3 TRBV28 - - TGTGCCAGCACACACACCGGGGCAGGGGGAAACACCATATATTTT CASTHTGAGGNTIYF
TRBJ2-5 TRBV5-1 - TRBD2 TGCGCCAGCAGCTCCGGGACTAGCGGGGGCCACCAAGAGACCCAGTACTTC CASSSGTSGGHQETQYF
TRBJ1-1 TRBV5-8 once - TGTGCCAGCAGCTTTTCGGTTATGGTCGGGACTGAAGCTTTCTTT CASSFSVMVGTEAFF
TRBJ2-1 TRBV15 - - TGTGCCACCAGCAGAGATCGTTCAAGGACGGACTACAATGAGCAGTTCTTC CATSRDRSRTDYNEQFF
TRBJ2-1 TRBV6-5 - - TGTGCCAGCAGTTACACAGGGTTGAATGAGCAGTTCTTC CASSYTGLNEQFF
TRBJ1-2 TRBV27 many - TGTGCCAGCAGTTTATCAGGGAGTCAGGGCTACACCTTC CASSLSGSQGYTF
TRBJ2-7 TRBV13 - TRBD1 TGTGCCAGCAGCTTCCCGGGACAGGGATCCTACGAGCAGTACTTC CASSFPGQGSYEQYF
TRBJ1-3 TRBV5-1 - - TGCGCCAGCAGCGTAGACGGGAGCTCTGGAAACACCATATATTTT CASSVDGSSGNTIYF
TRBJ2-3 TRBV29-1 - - TGCAGCGTTGAAACAGGCACAGATACGCAGTATTTT CSVETGTDTQYF
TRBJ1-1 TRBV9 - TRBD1 TGTGCCAGCAGCGTTACAGGGGCTGGCACTGAAGCTTTCTTT CASSVTGAGTEAFF
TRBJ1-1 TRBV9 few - TGTGCCAGCAGCGTGGGCCCGATGAACACTGAAGCTTTCTTT CASSVGPMNTEAFF